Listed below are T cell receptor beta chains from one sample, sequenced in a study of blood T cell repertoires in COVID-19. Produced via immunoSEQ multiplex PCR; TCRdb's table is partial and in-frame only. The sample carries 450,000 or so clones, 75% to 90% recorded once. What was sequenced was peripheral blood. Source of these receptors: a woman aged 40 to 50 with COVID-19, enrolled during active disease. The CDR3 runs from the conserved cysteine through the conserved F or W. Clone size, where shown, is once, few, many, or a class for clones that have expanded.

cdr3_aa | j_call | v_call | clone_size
CASSRQGAGNQPQHF | TRBJ1-5 | TRBV27 | -
CASSRTSGSIYEQYF | TRBJ2-7 | TRBV6-5 | -
CASSGFPGTDNNYGYTF | TRBJ1-2 | TRBV7-2 | once
CASRASGIYTGELFF | TRBJ2-2 | TRBV6-4 | -
CASSLDSYQPQHF | TRBJ1-5 | TRBV6-2/TRBV6-3 | -
CSVGKDSQNTEAFF | TRBJ1-1 | TRBV29-1 | -
CASSPGTGTNSPLHF | TRBJ1-6 | TRBV18 | -
CASSQGIGVEETQYF | TRBJ2-5 | TRBV4-3 | -
CASSPGQGATNEKLFF | TRBJ1-4 | TRBV9 | -
CASSGLAGSQETQYF | TRBJ2-5 | TRBV7-2 | -
CASSFPVRGTGELFF | TRBJ2-2 | TRBV28 | -
CASSPAGTVEETQYF | TRBJ2-5 | TRBV5-1 | -
CASSVSTGGSGNTIYF | TRBJ1-3 | TRBV9 | -
CASSLVAGVDNEQFF | TRBJ2-1 | TRBV14 | -
CASMTDLSRNTIYF | TRBJ1-3 | TRBV6-5 | -
CASIKGRAVNTEAFF | TRBJ1-1 | TRBV7-9 | -
CSVRRGADTQYF | TRBJ2-3 | TRBV29-1 | -
CASSLLWAGGREQFF | TRBJ2-1 | TRBV7-2 | -
CASSPYPGQGMGQPQHF | TRBJ1-5 | TRBV7-2 | few
CASSRQGGGAKNIQYF | TRBJ2-4 | TRBV7-9 | -
CASSYSDTSFAFF | TRBJ1-1 | TRBV6-6 | -
CASSYSASGGAKTQYF | TRBJ2-5 | TRBV6-5 | -
CASSLLAAETQYF | TRBJ2-5 | TRBV27 | once
CASSFGLAGQETQYF | TRBJ2-5 | TRBV5-4 | -
CASSSGLAESYEQYF | TRBJ2-7 | TRBV5-1 | few
CASSRGQVYSELFF | TRBJ1-4 | TRBV6-5 | -
CASSHWTPGNEKLFF | TRBJ1-4 | TRBV5-6 | -
CSVGDSFNQPQHF | TRBJ1-5 | TRBV29-1 | -
CASSLSAGGQSEQYF | TRBJ2-7 | TRBV7-3 | -
CASSLGDSLYEQYF | TRBJ2-7 | TRBV11-1 | once
CASTLPPGQGFRETQYF | TRBJ2-5 | TRBV2 | -
CASSPTGQGRTGELFF | TRBJ2-2 | TRBV5-1 | once
CASSLYGGGLTEAFF | TRBJ1-1 | TRBV11-2 | -
CASSQDVGGLGEQYF | TRBJ2-7 | TRBV3-1/TRBV3-2 | -
CSVEKGKWDTQYF | TRBJ2-3 | TRBV29-1 | -
CSARDTSRTEAFF | TRBJ1-1 | TRBV29-1 | -
CASSSQQGFDSPLHF | TRBJ1-6 | TRBV7-3 | -
CASSGIPGGQPQHF | TRBJ1-5 | TRBV5-8 | -
CASSLSVLSEQYF | TRBJ2-7 | TRBV27 | once
CAGGQGASYEQYF | TRBJ2-7 | TRBV2 | -
CASSRGTQSGSNQPQHF | TRBJ1-5 | TRBV7-9 | -
CASSQASDRVLNEKLFF | TRBJ1-4 | TRBV4-2 | -
CASSELAGASYEQYF | TRBJ2-7 | TRBV6-1 | -
CASRISTPVQGYGYTF | TRBJ1-2 | TRBV7-9 | -
CASSLKLGSLDTGELFF | TRBJ2-2 | TRBV28 | -
CASSIVRTGISYEQYF | TRBJ2-7 | TRBV19 | once
CASSLSVGGYNEQFF | TRBJ2-1 | TRBV7-3 | -
CASSEDSARREHTQYF | TRBJ2-3 | TRBV2 | -
CASSVSVNTEAFF | TRBJ1-1 | TRBV9 | -
CASSLAEVRSSYNSPLHF | TRBJ1-6 | TRBV7-2 | -
CASSQLRTDSGNTIYF | TRBJ1-3 | TRBV14 | -
CASYESGSGTDTQYF | TRBJ2-3 | TRBV28 | -
CASSPRGGESTEAFF | TRBJ1-1 | TRBV7-9 | -
CSVGRRRDLGDTIYF | TRBJ1-3 | TRBV29-1 | -
CAISEQELNTEAFF | TRBJ1-1 | TRBV10-3 | once
CASSPTLPSGSPLHF | TRBJ1-6 | TRBV7-2 | -
CASSPPGISGNTIYF | TRBJ1-3 | TRBV28 | -
CASSYGRTSTDTQYF | TRBJ2-3 | TRBV6-5 | -
CAWSKLAGYSTDTQYF | TRBJ2-3 | TRBV30 | -